A single sample gave rise to the 15 T cell receptor beta chains below, sequenced in a study of T cells expressing NK-cell markers. Following a re-call of the 5' RACE reads, TCRdb has one entry per CDR3 protein and lacks DNA. The listing contains approximately 420,000 distinct CDR3 sequences. The sample taken for sequencing was blood T cells: a sorted CD56 or NKG2C T cell subset, CD4+ or CD8+ T cells, or bulk PBMC T cells (not recorded which). All receptors derive from a woman between 45 and 65 years old in good health.

The chain employs TRBV20-1 and TRBJ1-2. This CDR3 region has 11 residues. CDR1 is DFQATT and CDR2 is SNEGSKA in the germline V gene (reference sequence). The CDR3 here is CRTREGEGYTF.

The rearrangement links TRBV20-1 to TRBJ1-5; no DNA is available, so the TRBD1 call from TCRdb remains unchecked. Germline lookup yields CDR1 DFQATT and CDR2 SNEGSKA (reference sequence). The CDR3 extends over 17 amino acids. This chain's CDR3 is CSARGLGGSGSNQPQHF.

The rearrangement uses TRBV9 and TRBJ2-7. The CDR3 has 14 amino acids. Germline V gene data show CDR1 as SGDLS and CDR2 as YYNGEE. This chain's CDR3 is CASSVEKNPYEQYF.

The V call is TRBV7-6, the J call TRBJ2-5. The germline V gene has CDR1 SGHVS and CDR2 FNYEAQ. CDR3 length: 14 residues. CDR3 amino acids: CASSLLQLAETQYF.

This chain uses TRBV30 with TRBJ1-5; TCRdb outputs TRBD1, but without DNA this stays unchecked. Germline V gene sequence: CDR1 GTSNPN, CDR2 SVGIG (reference sequence). This CDR3 comprises 14 residues. CDR3 amino acids: CAWSGGAFERPQHF.

The chain is built from TRBV7-2 and TRBJ2-1; TCRdb designates TRBD1, a call that cannot be tested without DNA. This CDR3 is built from 13 residues. Germline V CDR1 and CDR2: SGHTA, FQGNSA. The CDR3 sequence: CASSLIGGAEQFF.

V and J are TRBV11-3 and TRBJ2-1; the TCRdb D gene call, TRBD2, has no DNA to confirm it. The germline gives CDR1 SGHNT, CDR2 YENEEA. This CDR3 has 14 residues. The CDR3 here is CASSLDRLAGRQFF.

The V and J genes are TRBV7-2 and TRBJ2-7; TCRdb selects TRBD2, and the lack of DNA leaves this call unchecked. The CDR3 runs 15 residues. The germline V gene encodes CDR1 SGHTA and CDR2 FQGNSA. This CDR3 is CASSLAPREAQEQYF.

The gene calls are TRBV5-5 and TRBJ1-5; with no DNA, the TCRdb D assignment of TRBD1 cannot be verified. Germline assignment: CDR1 SGHKS and CDR2 YYEKEE (reference sequence). This CDR3 comprises 15 residues. CDR3 protein: CASSSTGIPTQPQHF.

V gene TRBV20-1 combines with J gene TRBJ2-5; no DNA is available, so the TRBD2 call from TCRdb remains unchecked. From germline, CDR1 is DFQATT and CDR2 SNEGSKA (reference sequence). The CDR3 spans 16 residues. CDR3 amino acids: CSARAPTSLTQETQYF.

The chain joins TRBV6-5 to TRBJ1-3. The CDR3 sequence is 16 residues long. Germline lookup yields CDR1 MNHEY and CDR2 SVGAGI. The CDR3 is CASSYSRGAGGNTIYF.

The chain joins TRBV27 to TRBJ2-5. Germline CDR1 reads MNHEY; CDR2 reads SMNVEV (reference sequence). This CDR3 is 15 amino acids long. The CDR3 protein is CASSLGAAPRETQYF.

The gene calls are TRBV30 and TRBJ2-3; TCRdb outputs TRBD1, but without DNA this stays unchecked. The CDR3 spans 15 residues. CDR1 and CDR2 (germline): GTSNPN, SVGIG (reference sequence). This CDR3 is CAWSPPWIKADTQYF. Based on the CDR3 plus reference TRBV30 and TRBJ2-3, the full variable domain is SQTIHQWPATLVQPVGSPLSLECTVEGTSNPNLYWYRQAAGRGLQLLFYSVGIGQISSEVPQNLSASRPQDRQFILSSKKLLLSDSGFYLCAWSPPWIKADTQYFGPGTRLTVL.

This rearrangement joins TRBV28 to TRBJ2-1; the TCRdb D gene call, TRBD2, has no DNA to confirm it. Germline V lookup: CDR1 MDHEN, CDR2 SYDVKM. CDR3 length: 15 residues. CDR3 protein: CASSLVERERSKQFF.

CDR3 amino acids: CSVEDLGAADETQYF. V is TRBV29-1 and J is TRBJ2-5; TCRdb returns TRBD1, unconfirmable since there is no DNA. CDR1 and CDR2 (germline): SQVTM, ANQGSEA. The CDR3 covers 15 residues.